Included here is one T cell receptor beta chain sequence, with context. The junction had 4 bases not matched to a gene; V was cut back by 3 bases and J by 15 bases. The CDR3 contains 11 residues. Germline V gives CDR1 GTSNPN, CDR2 SVGIG (reference sequence). Running of the assay took place at deep level. Original methodology: Filtering differed since immunoSEQ provided only junctions, with no quality scores. Clones were sequenced by immunoSEQ multiplex PCR, and TCRdb holds only the in-frame ones, with some missing. D and trimming were read from the DNA, whereas the V and J calls and clone size are those reported in that table. The sample includes about half a million clones, approximately 79% of them seen just once. The data originate from a study of shared clonotypes between healthy human individuals.

This clonotype was sampled from a woman in her thirties or forties in good health. Some clones in this sample may be carry-over from other donors' samples. V and J are TRBV30 and TRBJ2-1, with 11 bases lining up with TRBD2. The sample consisted of PBMCs. CDR3 coding DNA: TGTGCCTGGAGGGGACTAGCGGACTTGTTCTTC. It specifies CAWRGLADLFF.